These 29 T cell receptor beta chains were all obtained from the same sample, sequenced in a study of cytomegalovirus exposure and HLA in healthy donors. It was with 60 Vbeta and 13 Jbeta primers that the PCR ran. Produced via immunoSEQ multiplex PCR; TCRdb's table is partial and in-frame only. This repertoire shows roughly 150,000 clones, about 85% found once; its top ten account for more than 2%. The sequenced sample consisted of PBMCs. The source of these receptors is a woman aged 18-29 years in good health and CMV-seronegative.

The V gene is TRBV7-3, the J gene TRBJ2-7, with D uncertain. The CDR3 runs 11 residues. Trimming cost V 5 bases and J 0 bases, with 2 bases left between them. Germline-derived CDR1 and CDR2 are SGHTA and FQGTGA. The CDR3 region is CASSLSYEQYF. The CDR3, as DNA: TGTGCCAGCAGCCTCTCCTACGAGCAGTACTTC.

V is TRBV4-1 and J is TRBJ2-7, with TRBD1 matching 9 bases. Germline V gives CDR1 MGHRA, CDR2 YSYEKL. V lost 6 bases, J lost 1 base, and 4 bases stayed unmatched. CDR3 length: 14 residues. This chain's CDR3 is CASSSGTGSYEQYF. In DNA, the CDR3 is TGCGCCAGCAGTTCCGGGACAGGGTCCTACGAGCAGTACTTC.

This chain joins TRBV6-5 and TRBJ2-7; TRBD1 is a possible D gene (6 bases). This CDR3 has 12 amino acids. The germline V and J ends were trimmed by 8 bases and 3 bases, with 11 bases remaining between them. CDR1 and CDR2 from the germline V gene are MNHEY and SVGAGI. The CDR3 bases are TGTGCCAGCGCAGGGGTCGGCTACGAGCAGTACTTC. It yields the protein CASAGVGYEQYF.

About this clone itself: At one boundary the junction diverges from the germline segment, which might be a read error. This sequence joins TRBV5-4 and TRBJ2-3; no reliable D call. The CDR3 consists of 14 residues. Germline CDR1 is SGHNT and CDR2 is YYREEE (reference sequence). The CDR3 nucleotides are TGTGCCAGCAGCTTAACCGCCTCCCCAGATGCGCAGTATTTT. Amino acid sequence: CASSLTASPDAQYF.

CDR3 DNA sequence: TGCAGCGTTGAGGGGGGGGATGAAAAACTGTTTTTT. Translating it yields CSVEGGDEKLFF. The chain uses TRBV29-1 and TRBJ1-4; weak D call: TRBD1 (5 bases). Deletions cut 3 bases from V and 6 bases from J, with 8 bases between. The germline V gene has CDR1 SQVTM and CDR2 ANQGSEA. The CDR3 is made up of 12 amino acids.

This clone appeared a few times. The rearrangement links TRBV10-3 to TRBJ1-5; maybe TRBD1 (6 bases). The CDR3 loop spans 13 amino acids. Looked up from germline, CDR1 is ENHRY and CDR2 is SYGVKD. V gave up 6 bases and J gave up 5 bases, with 11 bases separating them. The CDR3 here is CAIRGDTDQPQHF. The CDR3 DNA reads as TGTGCCATCAGGGGGGACACGGATCAGCCCCAGCATTTT.

This clone showed up just once. The V gene is TRBV5-4, the J gene TRBJ1-1, with D unclear. CDR1 and CDR2 (germline): SGHNT, YYREEE (reference sequence). Trimming took 2 bases from V and 4 from J, leaving 12 bases between them. This CDR3 contains 14 residues. The CDR3, as DNA: TGTGCCAGCAGCTTTGCGGGTTACGGCACTGAAGCTTTCTTT. Residues: CASSFAGYGTEAFF.

The rearrangement uses TRBV5-4 and TRBJ1-3, with 8 nucleotides matching TRBD1. The germline V gene has CDR1 SGHNT and CDR2 YYREEE (reference sequence). V gave up 2 bases and J gave up 2 bases; unmatched junction bases: 3. This CDR3 contains 15 residues. DNA of the CDR3: TGTGCCAGCAGCTTCCGGACAGGGACTGGAAACACCATATATTTT. It is translated as CASSFRTGTGNTIYF.

The V gene is TRBV7-9, the J gene TRBJ1-4; D possibly corresponds to TRBD1 (5 bases). Germline V gene lookup returns CDR1 SEHNR and CDR2 FQNEAQ (reference sequence). V lost 0 bases to trimming and J lost 8 bases, with 16 bases between them. The CDR3 has 16 residues. Written as DNA, the CDR3 is TGTGCCAGCAGCTTAGCGGTGGCGGCAGGGAGGGAAAAACTGTTTTTT. This sequence encodes CASSLAVAAGREKLFF. Filled out from reference TRBV7-9 and TRBJ1-4, the complete variable domain reads DTGVSQNPRHKITKRGQNVTFRCDPISEHNRLYWYRQTLGQGPEFLTYFQNEAQLEKSRLLSDRFSAERPKGSFSTLEIQRTEQGDSAMYLCASSLAVAAGREKLFFGSGTQLSVL.

This clone has more than one count but fewer than ten. The CDR3 region is CASSLRLAGDIQPQHF. The CDR3 region has the DNA TGTGCCAGCAGTTTAAGGCTGGCAGGGGATATTCAGCCCCAGCATTTT. This chain joins TRBV28 and TRBJ1-5, with a possible D match to TRBD1 (6 bases). CDR3 length equals 16 residues. Germline V gene sequence: CDR1 MDHEN, CDR2 SYDVKM. The germline V and J ends were trimmed by 2 bases and 6 bases, with 17 bases remaining between them.

This chain links TRBV18 with TRBJ2-3; no firm D call. This CDR3 region has 14 residues. V lost 3 bases and J 2 bases, leaving 9 bases between the germline ends. Germline-derived CDR1 and CDR2 are KGHSH and LQKENI. The CDR3 loop is CASSPPGPTDTQYF. For the CDR3, the DNA is TGTGCCAGCTCACCTCCAGGCCCCACAGATACGCAGTATTTT. The complete variable domain, with remaining parts taken from reference TRBV18 and TRBJ2-3, reads NAGVMQNPRHLVRRRGQEARLRCSPMKGHSHVYWYRQLPEEGLKFMVYLQKENIIDESGMPKERFSAEFPKEGPSILRIQQVVRGDSAAYFCASSPPGPTDTQYFGPGTRLTVL.

The V gene is TRBV28, the J gene TRBJ1-2, with TRBD1 matching 7 bases. The germline V gene has CDR1 MDHEN and CDR2 SYDVKM. Germline trimming cut 6 bases from V and 8 bases from J; bases unmatched to any gene: 12. The CDR3 loop spans 14 amino acids. DNA of the CDR3: TGTGCCAGCAGAACCGGGACAGCCGTGGGAGGCTACACCTTC. Amino acids: CASRTGTAVGGYTF.

The genes are TRBV7-9 and TRBJ2-1; maybe TRBD2 (5 bases). The CDR3 is 15 residues long. V was shortened by 5 bases and J by 9 bases, with 20 bases between the two germline ends. The V gene's germline CDR1 is SEHNR and CDR2 FQNEAQ (reference sequence). This chain's CDR3 is CASSRILGATGEQFF. The CDR3 bases are TGTGCCAGCAGCCGAATCTTGGGAGCGACGGGTGAGCAGTTCTTC.

The chain uses TRBV27 and TRBJ2-2, with 10 bases fitting TRBD1. The CDR3 is made up of 15 amino acids. The ends lost 6 bases at V and 4 bases at J; junction bases unmatched: 5. Germline V gene sequence: CDR1 MNHEY, CDR2 SMNVEV (reference sequence). DNA for the CDR3: TGTGCCAGCAGGACGGGGACAGGGGTCACCGGGGAGCTGTTTTTT. Its protein product is CASRTGTGVTGELFF.

This clone is a singleton in its sample. The V gene is TRBV28, the J gene TRBJ1-2; 7 bases are a match to TRBD1. Germline lookup yields CDR1 MDHEN and CDR2 SYDVKM. The CDR3 length is 12 residues. V lost 6 bases to trimming and J lost 7 bases; unmatched junction nucleotides: 5. CDR3 loop: CASSPRGCGYTF. The DNA for the CDR3 is TGTGCCAGCAGCCCCAGGGGGTGTGGCTACACCTTC.

V is TRBV11-3 and J is TRBJ2-7; 7 bases are a match to TRBD1. V shed 5 bases, J shed 5 bases, and the junction held 6 bases outside the gene matches. This CDR3 spans 13 amino acids. Germline CDR1 and CDR2: SGHNT and YENEEA. The CDR3 DNA follows: TGTGCCAGCAGCGTTCGACAGGGCCACGAGCAGTACTTC. It yields the protein CASSVRQGHEQYF.

V gene TRBV19 combines with J gene TRBJ2-1; D might be TRBD1 (6 bases). The ends were cut back, 6 bases at V and 0 bases at J, with 21 bases in the middle. There are 18 residues in the CDR3. CDR1 is LNHDA, CDR2 SQIVND, per germline (reference sequence). CDR3 protein: CASRGGSLARSSYNEQFF. CDR3 bases: TGTGCCAGTAGAGGGGGTAGCTTGGCTCGAAGCTCCTACAATGAGCAGTTCTTC. The full variable domain, rest sourced from reference TRBV19 and TRBJ2-1, is DGGITQSPKYLFRKEGQNVTLSCEQNLNHDAMYWYRQDPGQGLRLIYYSQIVNDFQKGDIAEGYSVSREKKESFPLTVTSAQKNPTAFYLCASRGGSLARSSYNEQFFGPGTRLTVL.

The chain links TRBV7-7 to TRBJ2-1, with D maybe TRBD2 (5 bases). CDR1 and CDR2 from the germline V gene are SSHAT and FNYEAQ (reference sequence). V lost 5 bases and J lost 7, with 12 bases in between. CDR3 size: 13 residues. In nucleotides, the CDR3 is TGTGCCAGCAGCGCATTACAGCGGAATGAGCAGTTCTTC. Its protein is CASSALQRNEQFF.

This chain links TRBV27 with TRBJ2-1, with TRBD1 matching over 12 bases. The germline gives CDR1 MNHEY, CDR2 SMNVEV (reference sequence). V trimming: 5 bases; J trimming: 7 bases; junction bases outside the gene matches: 6. This CDR3 comprises 15 residues. The CDR3 bases are TGTGCCAGCAGTCTGGGGACAGGGGGCGCGAATGAGCAGTTCTTC. It codes for CASSLGTGGANEQFF.

This rearrangement joins TRBV5-1 to TRBJ1-1, with 9 nucleotides matching TRBD1. Germline V CDR1 and CDR2: SGHRS, YFSETQ. With V trimmed by 4 bases and J by 2 bases, 6 bases remained unmatched. The CDR3 totals 15 residues. The CDR3, as DNA: TGCGCCAGCAGCCCATTGACAGGGGGAAACACTGAAGCTTTCTTT. This encodes CASSPLTGGNTEAFF.

This clone turned up a few times. This chain uses TRBV28 with TRBJ2-7; 9 bases agree with TRBD1. Germline V gives CDR1 MDHEN, CDR2 SYDVKM. V lost 6 bases, J lost 3 bases, and 6 bases stayed unmatched. The CDR3 is 14 amino acids. The DNA for the CDR3 is TGTGCCAGCAGGAAAACAGGGGGCAGCTACGAGCAGTACTTC. It encodes CASRKTGGSYEQYF.

V is TRBV2 and J is TRBJ1-2, with 8 bases that match TRBD1. The CDR3 sequence is 13 residues long. Germline V CDR1 and CDR2: SNHLY, FYNNEI. Losses at the gene ends were 5 bases for V and 8 bases for J; bases not matched to a gene: 7. The CDR3 coding sequence is TGTGCCAGCAGTCAGCAGGGGGCGTTCGGCTACACCTTC. It translates to CASSQQGAFGYTF.

The chain employs TRBV7-6 and TRBJ2-1; a possible D gene is TRBD1 (6 bases). CDR1 and CDR2 from the germline V gene are SGHVS and FNYEAQ. This CDR3 is built from 15 residues. V shed 2 bases and J shed 7 bases, with 15 bases lying between them. This CDR3 is CASSLRGSGRNEQFF. CDR3 coding DNA: TGTGCCAGCAGCTTAAGGGGGTCGGGCAGGAATGAGCAGTTCTTC.

The gene calls are TRBV12-5 and TRBJ2-1, with 9 bases lining up with TRBD2. CDR3 length equals 16 residues. J gave up 3 bases and V 4 bases, and 7 bases lay outside the gene matches. Germline-derived CDR1 and CDR2 are LGHNT and FRNRAP. This CDR3 is CASGWISGSGYNEQFF. CDR3 DNA sequence: TGTGCTAGTGGTTGGATTAGCGGGAGCGGCTACAATGAGCAGTTCTTC.

This clone was counted a few times. V usage is TRBV7-9 and J usage is TRBJ1-2; TRBD1 is a possible D gene (5 bases). Germline V gives CDR1 SEHNR, CDR2 FQNEAQ (reference sequence). The CDR3 spans 13 residues. The germline V and J ends were trimmed by 8 bases and 12 bases, with 22 bases remaining between them. The CDR3 DNA reads TGTGCCAGCCGGGGGGGTGCCTCATTAGGGGACACCTTC. Amino acid sequence: CASRGGASLGDTF.

V and J are TRBV7-2 and TRBJ2-7; 10 nucleotides match TRBD1. Germline trimming cut 1 base from V and 3 bases from J; bases unmatched to any gene: 3. This CDR3 is built from 15 residues. Germline V gives CDR1 SGHTA, CDR2 FQGNSA. The CDR3 protein is CASSLEDRGIYEQYF. For the CDR3, the DNA is TGTGCCAGCAGCTTAGAGGACAGGGGGATCTACGAGCAGTACTTC.

This chain uses TRBV5-4 with TRBJ2-1; 9 bases fit TRBD2. CDR3 size: 15 residues. V was pared by 1 base and J by 8 bases, with 7 bases of the junction left unmatched. Germline CDR1 is SGHNT and CDR2 is YYREEE (reference sequence). The CDR3 DNA follows: TGTGCCAGCAGCTTGAGGGTAGCGGGGGACGATGAGCAGTTCTTC. It specifies CASSLRVAGDDEQFF.

This chain links TRBV6-6 with TRBJ1-4; D possibly corresponds to TRBD1 (5 bases). CDR1 is MNHNY and CDR2 is SVGAGI in the germline V gene (reference sequence). The CDR3 is 11 amino acids. Trimming stripped 6 bases from V and 7 bases from J, with 6 bases between. The CDR3 sequence: CASRGVEKLFF. The CDR3 region has the DNA TGTGCCAGCAGAGGGGTTGAAAAACTGTTTTTT.

The chain recombines TRBV11-2 with TRBJ1-5; 8 nucleotides agree with TRBD1. CDR3 length equals 16 residues. The J segment lost 1 base and the V segment lost 5 bases, leaving 7 bases of the junction unmatched. Per germline, CDR1 SGHAT and CDR2 FQNNGV. This CDR3 reads CASSPSQGASNQPQHF. The CDR3 nucleotides read TGTGCCAGCAGCCCATCTCAGGGGGCGAGCAATCAGCCCCAGCATTTT.